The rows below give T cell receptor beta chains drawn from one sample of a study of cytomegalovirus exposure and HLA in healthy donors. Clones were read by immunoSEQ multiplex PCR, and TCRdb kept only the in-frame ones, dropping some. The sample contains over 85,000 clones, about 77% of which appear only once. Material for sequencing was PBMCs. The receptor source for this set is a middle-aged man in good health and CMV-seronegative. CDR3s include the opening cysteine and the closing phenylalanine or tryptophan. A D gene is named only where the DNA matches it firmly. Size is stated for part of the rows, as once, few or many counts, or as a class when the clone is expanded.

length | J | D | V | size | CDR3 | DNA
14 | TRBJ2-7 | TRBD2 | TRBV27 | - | CASSLAGGGYEQYF | TGTGCCAGCAGTTTAGCGGGAGGGGGTTACGAGCAGTACTTC
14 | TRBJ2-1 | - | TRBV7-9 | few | CASSLAGSYNEQFF | TGTGCCAGCAGCTTAGCGGGCTCTTACAATGAGCAGTTCTTC
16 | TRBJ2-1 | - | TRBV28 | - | CASSLYRPALGGEQFF | TGTGCCAGCAGTCTCTACCGACCGGCCCTGGGAGGTGAGCAGTTCTTC
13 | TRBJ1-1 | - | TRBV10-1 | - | CASSEGGGTEAFF | TGCGCCAGCAGCGAAGGGGGTGGAACTGAAGCTTTCTTT
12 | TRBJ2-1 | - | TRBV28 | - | CASTTNTDEQFF | TGTGCCAGCACTACCAACACAGATGAGCAGTTCTTC
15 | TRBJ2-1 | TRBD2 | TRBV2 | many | CASSEGLAGVEEQFF | TGTGCCAGCAGTGAAGGGCTAGCGGGAGTTGAAGAGCAGTTCTTC
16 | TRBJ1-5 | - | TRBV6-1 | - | CASSEVRGGSSVPQHF | TGTGCCAGCAGTGAAGTCCGTGGTGGCTCAAGTGTGCCCCAGCATTTT
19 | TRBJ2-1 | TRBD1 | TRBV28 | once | CASSAPDRDPREDNNEQFF | TGTGCCAGCAGTGCTCCTGACAGGGACCCTAGGGAAGATAACAATGAGCAGTTCTTC
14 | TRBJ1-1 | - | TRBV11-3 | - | CASSLSVGGTEAFF | TGTGCCAGCAGCTTATCCGTCGGGGGGACTGAAGCTTTCTTT
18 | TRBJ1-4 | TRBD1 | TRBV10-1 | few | CASPGQGETGRANEKLFF | TGCGCCAGCCCGGGACAGGGGGAAACCGGTAGGGCTAATGAAAAACTGTTTTTT
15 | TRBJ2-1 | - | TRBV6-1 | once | CASSPQGFYGNEQFF | TGTGCCAGCAGCCCCCAGGGGTTCTATGGGAATGAGCAGTTCTTC
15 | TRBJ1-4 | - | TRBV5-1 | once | CASSPGGRLNEKLFF | TGCGCCAGCAGCCCCGGCGGGAGACTAAATGAAAAACTGTTTTTT
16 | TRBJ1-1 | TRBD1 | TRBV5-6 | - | CASSFWTGGGGTEAFF | TGTGCCAGCAGCTTCTGGACAGGGGGGGGAGGTACTGAAGCTTTCTTT
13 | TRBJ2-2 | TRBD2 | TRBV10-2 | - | CAGRTSVTGELFF | TGCGCCGGCAGGACTAGCGTCACCGGGGAGCTGTTTTTT
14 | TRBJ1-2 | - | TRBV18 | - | CASSPPGGGYGYTF | TGTGCCAGCTCACCCCCCGGGGGTGGCTATGGCTACACCTTC
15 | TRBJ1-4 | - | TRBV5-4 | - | CASSLAPSSGEKLFF | TGTGCCAGCAGCTTGGCCCCTTCTTCAGGGGAAAAACTGTTTTTT
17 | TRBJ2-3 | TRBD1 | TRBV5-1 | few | CASSLEGQGWVTDTQYF | TGCGCCAGCAGCTTGGAGGGACAGGGCTGGGTCACAGATACGCAGTATTTT
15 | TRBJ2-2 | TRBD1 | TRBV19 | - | CASTPGQGWAGELFF | TGTGCCAGCACCCCGGGACAGGGGTGGGCCGGGGAGCTGTTTTTT
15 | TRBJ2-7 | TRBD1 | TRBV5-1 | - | CASSSSTGGYDEQYF | TGCGCCAGCAGCTCTTCCACAGGGGGCTACGACGAGCAGTACTTC
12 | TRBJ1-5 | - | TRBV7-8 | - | CASSLPRQPQHF | TGTGCCAGCAGCCTACCCCGACAGCCCCAGCATTTT
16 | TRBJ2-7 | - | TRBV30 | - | CAWSVRGQVLRYEQYF | TGTGCCTGGAGTGTACGGGGACAAGTCCTTCGCTACGAGCAGTACTTC
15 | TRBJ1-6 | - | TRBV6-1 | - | CASSAASSYNSPLHF | TGTGCCAGCAGCGCGGCGAGCTCCTATAATTCACCCCTCCACTTT
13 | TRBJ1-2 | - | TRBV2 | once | CASRRTVTYGYTF | TGTGCCAGCAGGAGGACAGTTACCTATGGCTACACCTTC
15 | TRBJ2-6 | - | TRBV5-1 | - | CASSLGPSGANVLTF | TGCGCCAGCAGCCTGGGTCCTTCTGGGGCCAACGTCCTGACTTTC
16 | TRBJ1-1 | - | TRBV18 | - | CASSPTGTNMNTEASF | TGTGCCAGCTCACCTACCGGGACAAACATGAACACTGAAGCTTCCTTT
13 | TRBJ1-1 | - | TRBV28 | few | CASSVQMNTEAFF | TGTGCCAGCAGTGTTCAGATGAACACTGAAGCTTTCTTT
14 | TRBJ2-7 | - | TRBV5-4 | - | CASSLGPGSYEQYF | TGTGCCAGCAGCTTAGGTCCGGGGTCCTACGAGCAGTACTTC
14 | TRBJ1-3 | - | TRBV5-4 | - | CASSTWTGGNTIYF | TGTGCCAGCAGCACCTGGACGGGGGGAAACACCATATATTTT
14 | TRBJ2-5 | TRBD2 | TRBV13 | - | CASSPGTRQETQYF | TGTGCCAGCAGCCCTGGGACTAGGCAAGAGACCCAGTACTTC
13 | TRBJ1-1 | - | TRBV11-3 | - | CASSFRVNTEAFF | TGTGCCAGCAGCTTTAGAGTGAACACTGAAGCTTTCTTT
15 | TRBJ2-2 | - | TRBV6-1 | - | CASSSLAGSSGELFF | TGTGCCAGCAGTTCCCTCGCGGGGTCTAGCGGGGAGCTGTTTTTT
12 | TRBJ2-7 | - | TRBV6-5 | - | CATAQGSYEQYF | TGTGCCACCGCCCAGGGCTCCTACGAGCAGTACTTC
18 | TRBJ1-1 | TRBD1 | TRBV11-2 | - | CASSPIPGTGGGLPEAFF | TGTGCCAGCAGCCCGATACCCGGGACAGGGGGCGGTCTACCTGAAGCTTTCTTT
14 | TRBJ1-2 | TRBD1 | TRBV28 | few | CTSSRDRARSGYTF | TGTACCAGCAGTAGAGACAGGGCGAGGAGTGGCTACACCTTC
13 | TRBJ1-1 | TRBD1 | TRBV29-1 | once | CSVRDRWNTEAFF | TGCAGCGTTAGGGACAGGTGGAACACTGAAGCTTTCTTT
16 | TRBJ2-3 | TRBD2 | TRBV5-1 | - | CASSLSTSGIPDTQYF | TGCGCCAGCAGCTTGTCGACTAGCGGGATTCCAGATACGCAGTATTTT
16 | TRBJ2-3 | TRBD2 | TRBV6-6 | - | CATNLMTSGSTDTQYF | TGTGCCACCAACCTCATGACTAGCGGGAGCACAGATACGCAGTATTTT
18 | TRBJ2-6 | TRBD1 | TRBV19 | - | CASRTGTGVGSGANVLTF | TGTGCCAGTAGGACCGGGACAGGCGTCGGATCTGGGGCCAACGTCCTGACTTTC
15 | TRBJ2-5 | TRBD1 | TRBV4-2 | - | CASSQFTGGKETQYF | TGTGCCAGCAGCCAATTCACAGGGGGGAAAGAGACCCAGTACTTC
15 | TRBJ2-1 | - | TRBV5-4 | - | CASSLLREHSNEQFF | TGTGCCAGCAGCTTGCTCCGGGAGCACAGCAATGAGCAGTTCTTC
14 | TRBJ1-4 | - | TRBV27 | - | CASSLSRSRAKLFF | TGTGCCAGCAGTTTATCGCGTTCGAGGGCTAAACTGTTTTTT
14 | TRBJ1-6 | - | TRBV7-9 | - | CASSWGGGNSPLHF | TGTGCCAGCAGCTGGGGAGGGGGTAATTCACCCCTCCACTTT
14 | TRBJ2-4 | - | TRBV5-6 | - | CASSLGLRENIQYF | TGTGCCAGCAGCTTGGGACTCAGGGAAAACATTCAGTACTTC
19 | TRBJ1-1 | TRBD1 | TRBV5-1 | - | CASSRSGQGRRGANTEAFF | TGCGCCAGCAGCCGGTCGGGACAGGGGCGACGGGGGGCGAACACTGAAGCTTTCTTT
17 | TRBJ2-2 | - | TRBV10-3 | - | CAISAQVQGANTGELFF | TGTGCCATCAGTGCACAGGTTCAGGGCGCGAACACCGGGGAGCTGTTTTTT
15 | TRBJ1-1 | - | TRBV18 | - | CASSPKPGSNTEAFF | TGTGCCAGCTCCCCGAAGCCGGGTAGTAACACTGAAGCTTTCTTT
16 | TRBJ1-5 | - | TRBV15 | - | CATSRKQWGDNQPQHF | TGTGCCACCAGCAGAAAACAGTGGGGGGACAATCAGCCCCAGCATTTT
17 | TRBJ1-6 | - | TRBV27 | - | CASSLGGASSYNSPLHF | TGTGCCAGCAGTCTAGGGGGGGCGAGCTCCTATAATTCACCCCTCCACTTT
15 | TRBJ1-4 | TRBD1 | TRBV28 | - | CASSSTGTVNEKLFF | TGTGCCAGCAGTTCAACCGGGACAGTTAATGAAAAACTGTTTTTT